This T cell receptor beta chain was obtained from a study of cytomegalovirus exposure and HLA in healthy donors. Overall study findings and caveats: In a later analysis, common viral pathogens appeared linked to several of the most significant clusters. Follow-up analysis later connected one missense variant in DCLRE1C with trimming of TCR beta V- and J-genes. Accurate HLA-A and HLA-B prediction from TCR beta sequences was reported for most subjects. When presence/absence was analysed, sequencing depth was taken to be roughly uniform across donors.

A word on this clone: Antigen specificity is unknown.

The PCR used 60 Vbeta and 13 Jbeta primers. Libraries were prepared by immunoSEQ multiplex PCR; TCRdb keeps only in-frame clonotypes and omits some of them. Of about 140,000 clones in the sample, about 80% are singletons; the top ten hold around 5%. The CDR3 runs 13 residues. Trimming pared 4 bases from V and 2 bases from J, leaving 9 bases between. Per the germline V gene, CDR1 is MNHNY and CDR2 is SVGAGI (reference sequence). The TCR sequence derives from a male donor in good health and CMV-seronegative. The chain links TRBV6-6 to TRBJ2-7; D uncertain. Sample: PBMCs. In nucleotides, the CDR3 is TGTGCCAGCAGTTGGAGCAGTACCTACGAGCAGTACTTC. Translation: CASSWSSTYEQYF.